Following are 15 T cell receptor beta chains from one sample sequenced in a study of blood T cells in healthy people across ages. The use of a sample-barcoded 5' primer and a J-beta primer mix characterized a second PCR of about 7 to 12 cycles. In TCRdb, the 5' RACE reads were re-called with MiXCR into one record per CDR3 protein. Of about 780,000 distinct CDR3 sequences in the sample, more than 35% were seen once. Sequenced input: blood. The receptor source for this set is a man older than 75 in good health.

This chain connects TRBV4-3 to TRBJ1-4; unclear D gene. The CDR3 length is 15 residues. Germline V gives CDR1 LGHNA, CDR2 YSLEER. Trimming left V 0 bases short and J 3 bases short, with 8 bases between. The CDR3 nucleotides read TGCGCCAGCAGCCAAGATTGGCGAGCTAATGAAAAACTGTTTTTT. This translates into CASSQDWRANEKLFF.

The rearrangement uses TRBV29-1 and TRBJ2-4; 7 nucleotides align to TRBD1. This CDR3 comprises 16 residues. With 3 bases clipped from V and 2 bases from J, the junction kept 10 bases outside the gene matches. In germline, CDR1 is SQVTM, CDR2 ANQGSEA. CDR3 bases: TGCAGCGTTGAGAGCCGGACAGGAGTTACCAAAAACATTCAGTACTTC. This codes for CSVESRTGVTKNIQYF.

V gene TRBV10-3 combines with J gene TRBJ1-6; TRBD1 might be the D (5 bases). V was pared by 2 bases and J by 7 bases, with 6 bases between. CDR1 ENHRY and CDR2 SYGVKD come from the germline V gene. This CDR3 has 13 amino acids. DNA of the CDR3: TGTGCCATCAGTGAGGGACAAAATTCACCCCTCCACTTT. Protein: CAISEGQNSPLHF.

V gene TRBV27 combines with J gene TRBJ2-1, with TRBD2 matching 9 bases. This CDR3 has 17 residues. Germline values: CDR1 MNHEY, CDR2 SMNVEV (reference sequence). V lost 0 bases, J lost 13 bases, and 16 bases stayed unmatched. The CDR3 region is CASSLSSGRVRAATQFF. The CDR3 DNA reads TGTGCCAGCAGTTTATCTAGCGGGAGAGTACGTGCGGCGACCCAGTTCTTC.

This clonotype was detected only a few times. The rearrangement joins TRBV20-1 to TRBJ2-7; D is possibly TRBD2 (5 bases). The CDR3 has 14 residues. Germline-derived CDR1 and CDR2 are DFQATT and SNEGSKA (reference sequence). V shed 1 base and J shed 5 bases, with 15 bases lying between them. CDR3 nucleotides: TGCAGTGCTAGAGTGGAGGATTATACCAACGAGCAGTACTTC. Its translation: CSARVEDYTNEQYF.

The chain uses TRBV28 and TRBJ1-2; no clear D gene. V lost 2 bases and J lost 5, with 12 bases in between. Germline V CDR1 and CDR2: MDHEN, SYDVKM. This CDR3 is built from 14 residues. CDR3 DNA: TGTGCCAGCAGTTTAGAGGGCAGGTGGTATGGCTACACCTTC. Translated: CASSLEGRWYGYTF.

The chain carries TRBV7-7 and TRBJ2-1, with 11 nucleotides matching TRBD2. Germline V gene lookup returns CDR1 SSHAT and CDR2 FNYEAQ (reference sequence). The CDR3 contains 16 residues. In DNA form, the CDR3 reads TGTGCTCGAAAGTCCGCCCTAGCGGGGGGTTACAATGAGCAGTTCTTC. This encodes CARKSALAGGYNEQFF. Combining the CDR3 with reference TRBV7-7 and TRBJ2-1 gives the whole variable domain GAGVSQSPRYKVTKRGQDVTLRCDPISSHATLYWYQQALGQGPEFLTYFNYEAQPDKSGLPSDRFSAERPEGSISTLTIQRTEQRDSAMYRCARKSALAGGYNEQFFGPGTRLTVL.

The chain links TRBV7-2 to TRBJ2-4, with TRBD2 identical over 7 bases. Germline V gene lookup returns CDR1 SGHTA and CDR2 FQGNSA. CDR3 length: 15 amino acids. Trimming removed 4 bases from V and 1 base from J; junction bases left unmatched: 4. In DNA form, the CDR3 reads TGTGCCAGCAGCTCAGGGAGGGTCGCCAAAAACATTCAGTACTTC. Translating gives CASSSGRVAKNIQYF. The entire variable domain, with the rest obtained from reference TRBV7-2 and TRBJ2-4, is as follows: GAGVSQSPSNKVTEKGKDVELRCDPISGHTALYWYRQSLGQGLEFLIYFQGNSAPDKSGLPSDRFSAERTGGSVSTLTIQRTQQEDSAVYLCASSSGRVAKNIQYFGAGTRLSVL.

This clonotype was seen repeatedly, ten times or more. V is TRBV6-2 or TRBV6-3 and J is TRBJ2-5, with 12 bases matching TRBD2. CDR1 and CDR2 from the germline V gene are MNHEY and SVGEGT. V was pared by 2 bases and J by 0 bases, with 4 bases of the junction left unmatched. The CDR3 is 17 residues long. Here the CDR3 reads CASSYELAGGYQETQYF. The CDR3 bases are TGTGCCAGCAGTTACGAGCTAGCGGGAGGGTACCAAGAGACCCAGTACTTC.

V gene TRBV6-6 combines with J gene TRBJ2-7, with D possibly being TRBD2 (6 bases). V shed 6 bases and J shed 2 bases, with 14 bases lying between them. Germline CDR1 is MNHNY and CDR2 is SVGAGI (reference sequence). CDR3 length: 14 residues. The CDR3 DNA reads TGTGCCAGCAGACCCTGGACGGGAGCCTACGAGCAGTACTTC. As protein: CASRPWTGAYEQYF.

The chain links TRBV27 to TRBJ1-2; unclear D gene. The V end lost 6 bases, the J end lost 4 bases, and 9 bases lay between the germline ends. The CDR3 has 12 residues. CDR1 and CDR2 from the germline V gene are MNHEY and SMNVEV (reference sequence). CDR3 sequence reads: CASRTVAYGYTF. CDR3 in DNA: TGTGCCAGCAGGACGGTAGCCTATGGCTACACCTTC.

This sequence joins TRBV20-1 and TRBJ2-1; 9 bases line up with TRBD2. The end of the DNA fits TRBJ2-7 better, so the J call may be wrong. Germline values: CDR1 DFQATT, CDR2 SNEGSKA (reference sequence). The CDR3 contains 15 residues. Here the CDR3 reads CSANLPGLADNEQYF. CDR3 nucleotides: TGCAGTGCCAACCTACCGGGACTAGCTGATAATGAGCAGTACTTC.

V and J are TRBV20-1 and TRBJ2-3; 9 positions match TRBD2. Germline trimming cut 0 bases from V and 6 bases from J; bases unmatched to any gene: 4. Germline CDR1 reads DFQATT; CDR2 reads SNEGSKA (reference sequence). The CDR3 spans 14 residues. CDR3 coding DNA: TGCAGTGCTAGAGATCAAAGCGGGAGGGATACGCAGTATTTT. Protein sequence: CSARDQSGRDTQYF.

This clonotype was recorded a few times. The DNA of the CDR3 is TGTGCCAGCAGCCCGTCCGGGACAGGGGAAGAGACCCAGTACTTC. This sequence encodes CASSPSGTGEETQYF. The chain is built from TRBV9 and TRBJ2-5, with TRBD1 identical over 10 bases. This CDR3 is 15 amino acids long. Unmatched junction bases numbered 6, after V lost 4 bases and J lost 3 bases. In germline, CDR1 is SGDLS, CDR2 YYNGEE.

With regard to this clonotype: A much larger clone lies one base from this, so it may be a read error. The chain joins TRBV7-2 to TRBJ2-3, with D tentatively TRBD2 (6 bases). V lost 5 bases and J 6 bases, leaving 15 bases between the germline ends. The germline V gene has CDR1 SGHTA and CDR2 FQGNSA. The CDR3 spans 14 residues. Here the CDR3 DNA reads TGTGCCAGCAGCGCTAGCGCTGGAGTGGATACGCAGTATTTT. It is translated as CASSASAGVDTQYF.